Ten or more counts support the clone carrying this T cell receptor beta chain. No antigen is known for it. A read error may account for a junction end that differs from germline. The CDR3 runs to 13 residues. Germline V gives CDR1 SGHRS, CDR2 YFSETQ. The sample belongs to a study of blood T cells in healthy people across ages. Study-wide points: Naive CD4+ cells and diversity were both higher in long-lived donors than in aged donors.

Combining a sample-barcoded 5' primer with a J-beta primer mix, a second PCR ran for about 6 to 11 cycles. MiXCR, applied by TCRdb to the 5' RACE reads, yields one record per CDR3 protein. The repertoire includes around 1,000,000 distinct CDR3 sequences, around 27% of them detected once, and around 0.75% sits in the top ten. A further study also used this sample, focusing on T cells of mothers and their children. That investigation notes: The study found slightly higher but non-significant overlap in related versus unrelated mother-child pairs.

The V and J genes are TRBV5-1 and TRBJ1-1, with unresolved D. The material sequenced was blood. The receptor comes from a girl aged 2-10 years in good health. In nucleotides, the CDR3 is TGTGCCAGCAGCTTGGAGATGAACACTGAAGCTTTCTTT. Translated: CASSLEMNTEAFF.